This TCR beta chain was observed in a study of cytomegalovirus exposure and HLA in healthy donors. Study background: There were around 100 million unique TCR beta sequences, drawn from about 200 million T cells, in an earlier analysis. There were several hundred genotyped donors. Of these, 81% fell in the genetic ancestry cluster associated with self-reported Caucasian donors.

V gave up 2 bases and J gave up 4 bases; unmatched junction bases: 11. Germline values: CDR1 MNHEY, CDR2 SMNVEV (reference sequence). The CDR3 totals 16 residues. 60 Vbeta and 13 Jbeta primers were used in PCR. Authors' analysis steps: In a later analysis, of around 80 million unique beta chains, around 11 million appeared in at least two donors. The table came from immunoSEQ multiplex PCR; TCRdb's copy has only in-frame clones and leaves some out. V and J calls and clone size follow that table, whereas D and trimming were derived from the DNA. This table holds roughly 160,000 clones, 70% to 80% found once.

The sequence derives from a man younger than 45 in good health and CMV-seropositive. The V and J genes are TRBV27 and TRBJ2-7; 7 bases line up with TRBD1. Source material: PBMCs. CDR3 protein: CASSLLRTGGSYEQYF. CDR3 DNA: TGTGCCAGCAGTTTACTTAGGACAGGTGGGAGTTACGAGCAGTACTTC.